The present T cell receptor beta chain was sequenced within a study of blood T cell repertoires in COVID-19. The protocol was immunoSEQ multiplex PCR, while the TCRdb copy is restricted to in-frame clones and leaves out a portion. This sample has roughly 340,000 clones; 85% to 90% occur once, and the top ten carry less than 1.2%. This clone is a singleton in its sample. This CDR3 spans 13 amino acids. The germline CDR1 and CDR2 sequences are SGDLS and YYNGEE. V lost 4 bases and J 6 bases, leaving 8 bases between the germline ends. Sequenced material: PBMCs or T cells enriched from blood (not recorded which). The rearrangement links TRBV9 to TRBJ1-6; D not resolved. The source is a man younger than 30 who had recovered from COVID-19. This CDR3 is CASSSPGNSPLHF. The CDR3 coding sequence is TGTGCCAGCAGCTCCCCCGGTAATTCACCCCTCCACTTT.